The 5 T cell receptor beta chains presented below share a single source sample, sequenced in a study of glioma-infiltrating T cells. TCR alpha and beta CDR3 regions were amplified from RNA using iRepertoire nested multiplex PCR. TCRdb re-derived calls from the multiplex PCR reads in MiXCR, one entry per CDR3 protein. The table lists tens of thousands of distinct CDR3 sequences, around 23% of them singletons. The sequenced material came from glioma tissue, nonneoplastic brain tissue, or PBMCs (not recorded which). These receptors came from a human donor with low-grade glioma or glioblastoma, undergoing nonglioma brain surgery, or in good health (not recorded which).

This clonotype was observed many times. This chain joins TRBV7-2 and TRBJ2-7, with D possibly being TRBD1 (5 bases). V lost 3 bases and J lost 4, with 19 bases in between. Germline V gene sequence: CDR1 SGHTA, CDR2 FQGNSA. The CDR3 contains 16 residues. The CDR3 protein is CASSFPRQGTQYEQYF. The CDR3 DNA reads as TGTGCCAGCAGCTTCCCCAGGCAGGGCACACAATACGAGCAGTACTTC.

At least ten counts were recorded for this clonotype. The V call is TRBV6-2 or TRBV6-3, the J call TRBJ1-5, with D perhaps matching TRBD1 (5 bases). V gave up 2 bases and J gave up 4 bases, with 15 bases separating them. Germline CDR1 MNHEY, CDR2 SVGEGT. The CDR3 extends over 16 amino acids. CDR3 protein: CASSYPGLWGNQPQHF. In DNA form, the CDR3 reads TGTGCCAGCAGTTACCCCGGTCTCTGGGGGAATCAGCCCCAGCATTTT.

The genes are TRBV9 and TRBJ1-1; 8 nucleotides match TRBD1. CDR3 length: 15 residues. Per germline, CDR1 SGDLS and CDR2 YYNGEE. The ends lost 3 bases at V and 1 base at J; junction bases unmatched: 5. The CDR3 loop is CASSAKDRENTEAFF. CDR3 nucleotides: TGTGCCAGCAGCGCCAAGGACAGGGAGAACACTGAAGCTTTCTTT.

Remarks on this clonotype: It may be a read error: a sequence one base away is much more abundant. The rearrangement links TRBV7-2 to TRBJ1-3; maybe TRBD1 (5 bases). Germline-derived CDR1 and CDR2 are SGHTA and FQGNSA. The CDR3 covers 14 residues. CDR3: CAGSPGGVGNTIYF. CDR3 bases: TGTGCCGGCAGCCCCGGAGGGGTAGGAAACACCATATATTTT.

Only a few counts were recorded for this clonotype. The chain joins TRBV5-4 to TRBJ1-2; D is undetermined. Germline values: CDR1 SGHNT, CDR2 YYREEE (reference sequence). The CDR3 is 15 residues long. The V end lost 0 bases, the J end lost 0 bases, and 9 bases lay between the germline ends. The CDR3 DNA is TGTGCCAGCAGCTTGGCAGGAGCTACTAACTATGGCTACACCTTC. Protein sequence: CASSLAGATNYGYTF.